This passage covers 5 T cell receptor beta chains from one sample sequenced in a study of T cells in Graves' hyperthyroidism and ophthalmopathy. The CDR3 regions of TCR beta were amplified from RNA transcripts. Primed by the HTBI set, a first-round RT-PCR was run on the TCR CDR3. MiXCR was run by TCRdb on the multiplex PCR reads, yielding one entry per CDR3 protein. Of under 400,000 distinct CDR3 sequences in the sample, about 15% were seen once. Material for sequencing was blood. These receptors came from a man younger than 40 with Graves' hyperthyroidism.

This clonotype was found many times. The rearrangement uses TRBV7-8 and TRBJ2-7, with a tentative D call TRBD2 (6 bases). The CDR3 spans 15 residues. With 2 bases removed from V and 7 bases from J, the gap between germline ends came to 18 bases. CDR1 and CDR2 from the germline V gene are SGHVS and FQNEAQ. CDR3 coding DNA: TGTGCCAGCAGCTTATCCTTCCTAGCGTTTAGGGAGCAGTACTTC. This encodes CASSLSFLAFREQYF. Full variable domain (rest looked up from reference TRBV7-8 and TRBJ2-7): GAGVSQSPRYKVAKRGQDVALRCDPISGHVSLFWYQQALGQGPEFLTYFQNEAQLDKSGLPSDRFFAERPEGSVSTLKIQRTQQEDSAVYLCASSLSFLAFREQYFGPGTRLTVT.

This clonotype was picked up many times. This chain uses TRBV3-1 with TRBJ1-4; D gene unclear. The CDR3 extends over 13 amino acids. Trimming pared 1 base from V and 7 bases from J, leaving 7 bases between. CDR1 and CDR2 from the germline V gene are LGHDT and YNNKEL (reference sequence). The CDR3 loop reads CASSQGVGEKLFF. The CDR3 nucleotides are TGTGCCAGCAGCCAAGGGGTTGGTGAAAAACTGTTTTTT.

A few counts support this clonotype. The chain has TRBV6-1 and TRBJ2-7; D might be TRBD2 (6 bases). This CDR3 comprises 16 residues. V lost 5 bases and J 2 bases, leaving 19 bases between the germline ends. In germline, CDR1 is MNHNS, CDR2 SASEGT. The CDR3 loop reads CASSYGAGGYTYEQYF. The CDR3 nucleotides are TGTGCCAGCAGTTATGGGGCCGGGGGATATACCTACGAGCAGTACTTC.

The genes are TRBV4-1 and TRBJ1-3; D ambiguous. The V end was cut by 0 bases, the J end by 0 bases, with 9 bases between. This CDR3 comprises 16 residues. CDR1 MGHRA and CDR2 YSYEKL come from the germline V gene. CDR3 loop: CASSQDHGRSGNTIYF. The DNA for the CDR3 is TGCGCCAGCAGCCAAGACCACGGCCGCTCTGGAAACACCATATATTTT.

The rearrangement links TRBV20-1 to TRBJ2-7; D perhaps matches TRBD2 (6 bases). The CDR3 loop spans 14 amino acids. CDR1 and CDR2 from the germline V gene are DFQATT and SNEGSKA (reference sequence). Trimming left V 1 base short and J 7 bases short, with 17 bases between. The CDR3 is CSARADPSRGEQYF. CDR3 in DNA: TGCAGTGCTAGAGCGGACCCGTCCCGGGGGGAGCAGTACTTC.